Below, 2 T cell receptor beta chains from the same sample are listed, as sequenced in a study of CD8 T cells in ankylosing spondylitis (dated by TCRdb to 2016 to 2017). Library creation used 5' RACE. Sequencing took place on an Illumina HiSeq 2500. TCRdb ran its own pipeline on the public reads, namely fastp trimming at Q25 and MiXCR clone calling, and kept in-frame beta chains. When rows share a CDR3 protein, they turn into one entry using the most common DNA and genes. Here the sample has around 130,000 distinct CDR3 sequences; roughly 8.8% occur a single time. 2.5% to 3.5% of the sample lies in the top ten. The material sequenced was blood, either unsorted or a sorted T cell fraction (not recorded which). All receptors come from a male donor with ankylosing spondylitis or in good health (not recorded which).

In its sample, this clonotype was seen a few times. This rearrangement joins TRBV5-1 to TRBJ2-1; TRBD1 is a possible D gene (6 bases). V was trimmed by 4 bases and J by 4 bases, leaving 12 bases between them. The V gene's germline CDR1 is SGHRS and CDR2 YFSETQ. This CDR3 contains 14 residues. CDR3 sequence reads: CASSEQGTYNEQFF. The CDR3 coding sequence is TGCGCCAGCAGCGAGCAGGGGACATACAATGAGCAGTTCTTC.

A remark on this clonotype: An end of the junction does not agree with germline; a read error may underlie this. The chain links TRBV3-1 to TRBJ2-1, with D possibly being TRBD1 (7 bases). The CDR3 has 19 amino acids. Germline values: CDR1 LGHDT, CDR2 YNNKEL (reference sequence). CDR3 sequence: CASCQDLISAGQTYNEQFF. For the CDR3, the DNA is TGTGCCAGCTGCCAAGATTTGATTTCGGCGGGACAGACATACAATGAGCAGTTCTTC.